Sequencing of this T cell receptor (beta chain) was carried out in a study of CXCR3-negative and CXCR3-positive naive CD8 T cells. Study results and limitations: Comparison of naive cells showed more hydrophobic TRB CDR3s in CXCR3-positive than in CXCR3-negative naive cells. Partly lower CXCR3 expression followed cryopreservation, and most assays relied on fresh PBMCs. Memory cells differed in TRBV-TRBJ usage, but naive CXCR3-negative and CXCR3-positive cells had similar usage.

CDR3 length: 16 amino acids. Germline V gene data show CDR1 as SGHRS and CDR2 as YFSETQ. UMI-labeled 5' RACE yielded the TRB cDNA libraries. TCRdb re-called the 5' RACE reads and gives one entry per CDR3 protein, without DNA. In all, the sample yields under 150,000 distinct CDR3 sequences. As for this clonotype: Its target is not known.

Material: naive CXCR3+ CD8+ T cells from blood. The subset was: CD45RO-CCR7+CD27+CD95- naive CD8+ T cells expressing CXCR3 (TNR3+). The V gene is TRBV5-1, the J gene TRBJ2-1; no DNA is available, so the TRBD1 call from TCRdb remains unchecked. The sequence came from a human donor in good health. Some clones in this sample may be carry-over from other donors' samples. The CDR3 spells CASSPGARGTGNEQFF.